Listed here are 29 T cell receptor beta chains from one sample, sequenced in a study of blood T cell repertoires in COVID-19. Repertoires were generated with immunoSEQ multiplex PCR, while TCRdb's copy carries only in-frame clones and drops some. There are approximately 280,000 clones in the sample; about nine tenths occur only once, and around 13% lies in the top ten. Sample: peripheral blood. The receptors were gathered from a woman in her sixties with acute or convalescent COVID-19.

This rearrangement joins TRBV12-1 to TRBJ1-2; TRBD1 was called by the table and not checked on the DNA. TRBV12-1 is a pseudogene locus. This CDR3 has 16 amino acids. CDR3: CASSFVGPGQPNGYTF. The CDR3 DNA follows: TGTGCCAGCAGCTTTGTGGGACCGGGACAGCCAAATGGCTACACCTTC.

The chain recombines TRBV15 with TRBJ1-6, with 8 positions matching TRBD1. Germline assignment: CDR1 LNHNV and CDR2 YYDKDF (reference sequence). The CDR3 length is 18 residues. J gave up 0 bases and V 1 base, and 5 bases lay outside the gene matches. The CDR3 DNA reads as TGTGCCACCAGCAGAGCGGGGACAGGTAGCTCCTATAATTCACCCCTCCACTTT. Encoded protein: CATSRAGTGSSYNSPLHF.

The chain combines TRBV7-3 with TRBJ2-1; TRBD1 aligns across 7 bases. The V and J ends lost 4 bases and 6 bases, in that order; junction bases with no gene match: 9. The CDR3 has 15 amino acids. The germline V gene encodes CDR1 SGHTA and CDR2 FQGTGA. CDR3 protein: CASSSADRPLNEQFF. CDR3 nucleotide sequence: TGTGCCAGCAGCTCGGCGGACAGGCCCCTCAATGAGCAGTTCTTC. The complete variable domain, with remaining parts taken from reference TRBV7-3 and TRBJ2-1, reads GAGVSQTPSNKVTEKGKYVELRCDPISGHTALYWYRQSLGQGPEFLIYFQGTGAADDSGLPNDRFFAVRPEGSVSTLKIQRTERGDSAVYLCASSSADRPLNEQFFGPGTRLTVL.

This clone was seen just once. V usage is TRBV7-6 and J usage is TRBJ2-3, with 7 bases fitting TRBD1. CDR3 length: 12 amino acids. J lost 6 bases, V lost 5 bases, and 2 bases had no gene match. The germline CDR1 and CDR2 sequences are SGHVS and FNYEAQ. The CDR3 protein is CASSRGGDTQYF. The CDR3 DNA reads as TGTGCCAGCAGCAGAGGGGGCGATACGCAGTATTTT.

The chain has TRBV6-2 or TRBV6-3 and TRBJ1-4; TRBD1 might be the D (6 bases). CDR3 length: 14 residues. V was trimmed by 5 bases and J by 5 bases, leaving 12 bases between them. CDR1 MNHEY and CDR2 SVGEGT come from the germline V gene. CDR3 sequence: CASSQDSLNEKLFF. As DNA, the CDR3 is TGTGCCAGCAGTCAGGACAGTCTGAATGAAAAACTGTTTTTT.

The J gene is TRBJ1-2, the V gene TRBV15, with D uncertain. Trimming removed 0 bases at V and 4 bases at J, with 15 bases between. The CDR3 covers 16 residues. Germline CDR1 LNHNV, CDR2 YYDKDF (reference sequence). The CDR3 DNA is TGTGCCACCAGCAGAGATGCCCCACGAGGAACCTATGGCTACACCTTC. This sequence encodes CATSRDAPRGTYGYTF.

The gene calls are TRBV2 and TRBJ2-5; no clear D gene. Trimming removed 7 bases at V and 2 bases at J, with 11 bases between. CDR1 is SNHLY and CDR2 is FYNNEI in the germline V gene. This CDR3 is built from 13 residues. This CDR3 reads CASKRQKQETQYF. The DNA for the CDR3 is TGTGCCAGCAAGAGGCAAAAGCAAGAGACCCAGTACTTC.

This clone was observed once. V gene TRBV19 combines with J gene TRBJ2-1; TRBD2 agrees at 10 bases. The CDR3 extends over 18 amino acids. After removal of 0 bases from V and 8 bases from J, the junction contained 13 bases not matched to a gene. Germline CDR1 LNHDA, CDR2 SQIVND (reference sequence). Written as DNA, the CDR3 is TGTGCCAGTAGTATAGATCTAGCGGGGGACCCGGATGGTGATGAGCAGTTCTTC. Protein: CASSIDLAGDPDGDEQFF.

This chain links TRBV7-9 with TRBJ1-1, with TRBD1 identical over 9 bases. Germline CDR1 reads SEHNR; CDR2 reads FQNEAQ (reference sequence). The CDR3 length is 19 residues. J lost 1 base, V lost 0 bases, and 12 bases had no gene match. Written as DNA, the CDR3 is TGTGCCAGCAGCTTAGCAGTATTCCGGACAGGGGTAGGGAACACTGAAGCTTTCTTT. Translated: CASSLAVFRTGVGNTEAFF.

The genes are TRBV28 and TRBJ1-1; the match to TRBD1 covers 8 bases. V lost 2 bases to trimming and J lost 6 bases; unmatched junction nucleotides: 2. Germline V gene lookup returns CDR1 MDHEN and CDR2 SYDVKM. The CDR3 is 13 amino acids. The CDR3 is CASSLQGQAEAFF. The DNA of the CDR3 is TGTGCCAGCAGTTTACAGGGACAGGCTGAAGCTTTCTTT.

This chain connects TRBV7-9 to TRBJ2-5, with 11 bases that match TRBD2. This CDR3 region has 15 residues. CDR1 and CDR2 (germline): SEHNR, FQNEAQ (reference sequence). V shed 0 bases, J shed 5 bases, and the junction held 2 bases outside the gene matches. The CDR3 DNA reads TGTGCCAGCAGCTTAGCAACTAGCGGGAGTGAGACCCAGTACTTC. Encoded protein: CASSLATSGSETQYF.

The CDR3 DNA is TGTGCCAGCAGCGAGGGACAGGGTAGTTCACCCCTCCACTTT. It translates to CASSEGQGSSPLHF. The V call is TRBV11-2, the J call TRBJ1-6, with 9 positions matching TRBD1. The germline CDR1 and CDR2 sequences are SGHAT and FQNNGV. Unmatched junction bases numbered 5, after V lost 5 bases and J lost 9 bases. This CDR3 region has 14 residues.

The chain employs TRBV7-2 and TRBJ2-5; the D is unclear. CDR3 length: 13 residues. With 1 base removed from V and 5 bases from J, the gap between germline ends came to 8 bases. Germline CDR1 SGHTA, CDR2 FQGNSA. CDR3 nucleotides: TGTGCCAGCAGCTTAGGGTCGGGTGAGACCCAGTACTTC. It is translated as CASSLGSGETQYF.

The chain joins TRBV6-6 to TRBJ1-1; the match to TRBD1 covers 7 bases. The CDR3 sequence is 14 residues long. Per the germline V gene, CDR1 is MNHNY and CDR2 is SVGAGI (reference sequence). V shed 0 bases and J 3 bases; nucleotides not matched to a gene: 1. The CDR3, as DNA: TGTGCCAGCAGTTACTCCGGGACAGACACTGAAGCTTTCTTT. Protein sequence: CASSYSGTDTEAFF.

J is TRBJ2-7 and V is TRBV11-2; 11 nucleotides line up with TRBD1. With V trimmed by 6 bases and J by 1 base, 8 bases remained unmatched. The germline V gene encodes CDR1 SGHAT and CDR2 FQNNGV. The CDR3 runs to 16 residues. In DNA, the CDR3 is TGTGCCAGCAGTCGTTACCGGGACAGGGGGTCCTACGAGCAGTACTTC. Its translation is CASSRYRDRGSYEQYF.

A word on this clone: Distinct nucleotide sequences in the sample also encode this CDR3. The chain recombines TRBV19 with TRBJ1-5; 10 positions match TRBD1. The germline CDR1 and CDR2 sequences are LNHDA and SQIVND (reference sequence). The CDR3 is 15 residues long. V lost 4 bases, J lost 1 base, and 1 base stayed unmatched. CDR3 in amino acids: CASSRDRGSNQPQHF. The CDR3, as DNA: TGTGCCAGTAGTAGGGACAGGGGAAGCAATCAGCCCCAGCATTTT.

The V and J genes are TRBV19 and TRBJ1-1; TRBD1 agrees at 7 bases. Trimming removed 8 bases from V and 8 bases from J; junction bases left unmatched: 11. The CDR3 runs to 13 residues. Germline V gene lookup returns CDR1 LNHDA and CDR2 SQIVND (reference sequence). The CDR3 sequence is CASLNPGTAEAFF. The DNA of the CDR3 is TGTGCCAGTCTTAACCCAGGGACAGCCGAAGCTTTCTTT.

This sequence joins TRBV28 and TRBJ1-4; TRBD1 might be the D (5 bases). Germline V lookup: CDR1 MDHEN, CDR2 SYDVKM. CDR3 length equals 14 residues. Trimming took 7 bases from V and 3 from J, leaving 12 bases between them. The CDR3 sequence is CASITGGSNEKLFF. CDR3 in DNA: TGTGCCAGCATAACGGGGGGATCTAATGAAAAACTGTTTTTT.

This clone was picked up one time. The chain joins TRBV6-1 to TRBJ2-7; D is possibly TRBD2 (5 bases). Deletions cut 1 base from V and 3 bases from J, with 7 bases between. The length of the CDR3 is 13 residues. Germline V CDR1 and CDR2: MNHNS, SASEGT. CDR3 protein: CASSEERDYEQYF. In DNA form, the CDR3 reads TGTGCCAGCAGTGAAGAGAGGGACTACGAGCAGTACTTC.

The chain couples TRBV6-5 to TRBJ2-3; 7 nucleotides agree with TRBD1. This CDR3 has 13 amino acids. Germline V gene lookup returns CDR1 MNHEY and CDR2 SVGAGI. After removal of 8 bases from V and 6 bases from J, the junction contained 8 bases not matched to a gene. For the CDR3, the DNA is TGTGCCAGCGAGGGGGCATCGAGGGATACGCAGTATTTT. Its protein product is CASEGASRDTQYF.

The CDR3 DNA reads as TGCAGCGTGAAGAAGACAGGGTTTACCTACGAGCAGTACTTC. Residues: CSVKKTGFTYEQYF. J is TRBJ2-7 and V is TRBV29-1, with 7 bases matching TRBD1. The CDR3 contains 14 residues. Germline CDR1 SQVTM, CDR2 ANQGSEA. V lost 6 bases, J lost 2 bases, and 10 bases stayed unmatched.

The CDR3 loop reads CASSFEGERSPLHF. The CDR3 DNA follows: TGTGCCAGCAGTTTTGAGGGCGAACGGTCACCCCTCCACTTT. This chain uses TRBV6-5 with TRBJ1-6, with D uncertain. Per germline, CDR1 MNHEY and CDR2 SVGAGI. With 4 bases removed from V and 10 bases from J, the gap between germline ends came to 14 bases. The CDR3 contains 14 residues.

V usage is TRBV27 and J usage is TRBJ1-1, with TRBD1 matching 11 bases. The CDR3 spans 15 residues. CDR1 is MNHEY, CDR2 SMNVEV, per germline (reference sequence). Trimming at V came to 5 bases and at J to 4 bases, leaving 6 bases not matched to a gene. DNA for the CDR3: TGTGCCAGCAGTCCGCGGACAGGGGGCGCCACTGAAGCTTTCTTT. Translated, it gives CASSPRTGGATEAFF.

The chain uses TRBV5-1 and TRBJ1-5; 9 bases map to TRBD1. The CDR3 sequence is 16 residues long. V gave up 4 bases and J gave up 3 bases; unmatched junction bases: 8. CDR1 SGHRS and CDR2 YFSETQ come from the germline V gene. In DNA, the CDR3 is TGCGCCAGCAGCCCTGGGGACAGGGACACCAATCAGCCCCAGCATTTT. Protein: CASSPGDRDTNQPQHF.

The chain recombines TRBV5-8 with TRBJ1-2; weak D call: TRBD1 (6 bases). This CDR3 is built from 13 residues. Looked up from germline, CDR1 is SGHTS and CDR2 is YDEGEE. V dropped 1 base and J dropped 5 bases, with 9 bases sitting between them. CDR3 coding DNA: TGTGCCAGCAGCTTGTACAGGGATTATGGCTACACCTTC. Translation gives CASSLYRDYGYTF.

V and J are TRBV28 and TRBJ1-1; no clear D. The CDR3 spans 12 residues. Trimming stripped 5 bases from V and 7 bases from J, with 11 bases between. The germline V gene has CDR1 MDHEN and CDR2 SYDVKM. The CDR3 loop is CASSPLVGEAFF. The CDR3 region has the DNA TGTGCCAGCAGTCCCCTAGTAGGTGAAGCTTTCTTT.

The chain links TRBV3-1 (or the pseudogene TRBV3-2) to TRBJ1-1; 7 bases align to TRBD1. This CDR3 region has 15 residues. V shed 5 bases and J 1 base; nucleotides not matched to a gene: 7. Germline V gene data show CDR1 as LGHDT and CDR2 as YNNKEL (reference sequence). The DNA for the CDR3 is TGTGCCAGCAGCTATGGGACAGCGCGGAACACTGAAGCTTTCTTT. Protein product: CASSYGTARNTEAFF.

The gene calls are TRBV18 and TRBJ2-3, with D possibly TRBD2 on 5 matching bases. Germline V gene data show CDR1 as KGHSH and CDR2 as LQKENI. The ends were cut back, 5 bases at V and 2 bases at J, with 8 bases in the middle. This CDR3 comprises 13 residues. The CDR3 protein is CASSTGVTDTQYF. The CDR3 nucleotides read TGTGCCAGCTCAACCGGGGTCACAGATACGCAGTATTTT.

The genes are TRBV5-4 and TRBJ1-1; D may be TRBD1 (5 bases). V lost 1 base to trimming and J lost 4 bases, with 8 bases between them. Germline V gives CDR1 SGHNT, CDR2 YYREEE (reference sequence). This CDR3 has 13 amino acids. CDR3 coding DNA: TGTGCCAGCAGCTTGCGGGGGGGCACTGAAGCTTTCTTT. Translating it yields CASSLRGGTEAFF. The full variable domain, in which reference TRBV5-4 and TRBJ1-1 provide the parts outside the CDR3, is ETGVTQSPTHLIKTRGQQVTLRCSSQSGHNTVSWYQQALGQGPQFIFQYYREEENGRGNFPPRFSGLQFPNYSSELNVNALELDDSALYLCASSLRGGTEAFFGQGTRLTVV.